This T cell receptor beta chain was profiled in a study of blood T cell repertoires in COVID-19. Background on the study: Samples taken during acute and convalescent COVID-19 were collected in the United States, Italy and Spain. The cDNA or gDNA used as material had been derived from T cells, B-cell-depleted T cells, or PBMCs.

In the study's own analysis: Estimates of nucleated cell counts were drawn from the amplification of reference gene primers. Method: immunoSEQ multiplex PCR; TCRdb's copy keeps in-frame clones and lacks some. D and trimming come from the DNA, and the V and J calls and clone size come from that table. This sample has about 200,000 clones; around 80% occur once, and the top ten carry less than 7%. The table lists this clone with a few counts. The CDR3 loop spans 13 amino acids. Sequencing was done on a sample of peripheral blood. V and J are TRBV21-1 and TRBJ2-1; TRBD2, as called in the table, went unchecked against the DNA. TRBV21-1 has pseudogene status. This receptor was identified in a woman in her sixties or seventies with acute or convalescent COVID-19. CDR3 residues: CASSSGLAYEQFF. DNA for the CDR3: TGTGCCAGCAGCAGTGGACTAGCATATGAGCAGTTCTTC.